A single TCR beta chain is shown here with its context. The V end lost 6 bases, the J end lost 0 bases, and 10 bases lay between the germline ends. Per the germline V gene, CDR1 is MNHEY and CDR2 is SVGEGT. CDR3 length equals 14 residues. In the original analysis: Quantification of nucleated cells was approximated via reference gene primer amplification. Measured with immunoSEQ multiplex PCR; TCRdb has only the in-frame clones, and not every one. From that table come the V and J calls and clone size; the DNA was used to work out D and trimming. The sample has approximately 250,000 clones, roughly 84% seen once. These data come from a study of blood T cell repertoires in COVID-19. Study at large: Italy, Spain and the United States were the sources of the convalescent and acute COVID-19 samples.

Source material: peripheral blood. The clonotype was recovered from a human donor in a cohort sampled during active COVID-19. This rearrangement joins TRBV6-2 or TRBV6-3 to TRBJ2-3; D uncertain. The CDR3 DNA reads TGTGCCAGCAGCCCAGACAAGAGCACAGATACGCAGTATTTT. This encodes CASSPDKSTDTQYF.